The 27 T cell receptor beta chains listed next were all sequenced from one sample in a study of blood T cell repertoires in COVID-19. Repertoires were generated with immunoSEQ multiplex PCR, while TCRdb's copy carries only in-frame clones and drops some. The table lists 150,000 to 200,000 clones, roughly 90% of them singletons. Specimen: peripheral blood. Receptors originate from a man in his 60s with acute or convalescent COVID-19.

J is TRBJ2-6 and V is TRBV19; 8 bases are shared with TRBD1. The CDR3 consists of 18 residues. The V gene's germline CDR1 is LNHDA and CDR2 SQIVND (reference sequence). With V trimmed by 5 bases and J by 5 bases, 14 bases remained unmatched. CDR3 region: CASSPLLDRGARANVLTF. CDR3 in DNA: TGTGCCAGTAGTCCCCTCCTCGACAGGGGTGCCAGGGCCAACGTCCTGACTTTC.

V gene TRBV25-1 combines with J gene TRBJ1-3; TRBD1 is a possible D gene (5 bases). In germline, CDR1 is MGHDK, CDR2 SYGVNS. The germline V and J ends were trimmed by 6 bases and 1 base, with 10 bases remaining between them. The CDR3 totals 14 residues. This CDR3 reads CASRNAGSGNTIYF. CDR3 coding DNA: TGTGCCAGCAGGAACGCAGGGTCTGGAAACACCATATATTTT.

V is TRBV25-1 and J is TRBJ1-1; 7 bases fit TRBD1. This CDR3 is 15 amino acids long. The V segment lost 5 bases and the J segment 5 bases; nucleotides outside the gene matches: 11. CDR1 is MGHDK, CDR2 SYGVNS, per germline. The CDR3 nucleotides are TGTGCCAGCAGTCCCCGGACAGGACGTCATACTGAAGCTTTCTTT. Translated: CASSPRTGRHTEAFF.

The chain joins TRBV5-4 to TRBJ2-1; 10 bases map to TRBD1. CDR1 and CDR2 from the germline V gene are SGHNT and YYREEE (reference sequence). This CDR3 has 15 residues. V trimming: 4 bases; J trimming: 7 bases; junction bases outside the gene matches: 8. The CDR3 sequence is CASSKPGQGRNEQFF. Here the CDR3 DNA reads TGTGCCAGCAGCAAACCGGGACAGGGGAGGAATGAGCAGTTCTTC.

The V and J genes are TRBV18 and TRBJ1-3; TRBD1 agrees at 9 bases. V shed 3 bases, J shed 0 bases, and the junction held 9 bases outside the gene matches. The germline CDR1 and CDR2 sequences are KGHSH and LQKENI. CDR3 size: 18 residues. CDR3 sequence: CASSPSPGTGNSGNTIYF. DNA for the CDR3: TGTGCCAGCTCACCGAGTCCCGGGACAGGGAACTCTGGAAACACCATATATTTT.

This clone was recorded once. This chain links TRBV7-9 with TRBJ2-7; 10 bases map to TRBD2. Germline assignment: CDR1 SEHNR and CDR2 FQNEAQ (reference sequence). The CDR3 sequence is 14 residues long. With 4 bases clipped from V and 9 bases from J, the junction kept 9 bases outside the gene matches. This chain's CDR3 is CASSSASGGMVQYF. As DNA, the CDR3 is TGTGCCAGCAGCTCGGCTAGCGGGGGTATGGTGCAGTACTTC.

This clone was observed a single time. The J gene is TRBJ1-2, the V gene TRBV7-8; maybe TRBD1 (5 bases). Trimming took 5 bases from V and 10 from J, leaving 14 bases between them. Germline V CDR1 and CDR2: SGHVS, FQNEAQ. CDR3 length: 12 amino acids. As DNA, the CDR3 is TGTGCCAGCAGCCAAGGGGCCGGCATCTACACCTTC. This encodes CASSQGAGIYTF.

This clone has more than one count but fewer than ten. This rearrangement joins TRBV4-1 to TRBJ2-2, with TRBD1 matching 9 bases. This CDR3 has 16 residues. The junction had 3 bases not matched to a gene; V was cut back by 3 bases and J by 1 base. Germline V gene data show CDR1 as MGHRA and CDR2 as YSYEKL. CDR3 DNA: TGCGCCAGCAGCCAGAGACAGGGGGTGAACACCGGGGAGCTGTTTTTT. It encodes CASSQRQGVNTGELFF.

The chain is built from TRBV5-1 and TRBJ1-2, with 9 bases lining up with TRBD1. Germline assignment: CDR1 SGHRS and CDR2 YFSETQ. J lost 4 bases, V lost 0 bases, and 4 bases had no gene match. The length of the CDR3 is 15 residues. The CDR3 loop reads CASSLAQTGGYGYTF. CDR3 sequence (DNA): TGCGCCAGCAGCTTGGCCCAGACAGGGGGCTATGGCTACACCTTC.

The rearrangement joins TRBV7-2 to TRBJ2-7; TRBD2 matches 11 bases. The J segment lost 0 bases and the V segment lost 5 bases, leaving 6 bases of the junction unmatched. The length of the CDR3 is 16 residues. Per the germline V gene, CDR1 is SGHTA and CDR2 is FQGNSA. The DNA for the CDR3 is TGTGCCAGCAGCGCCCGACTAGCGGGGTCCTCCTACGAGCAGTACTTC. Its translation is CASSARLAGSSYEQYF.

The chain employs TRBV19 and TRBJ1-5; maybe TRBD1 (6 bases). The V gene lost 4 bases and the J gene lost 6 bases, with 19 bases spanning the gap. Per the germline V gene, CDR1 is LNHDA and CDR2 is SQIVND (reference sequence). The CDR3 contains 16 residues. The CDR3 nucleotides are TGTGCCAGTAGTAACTTAGAGGACAGTAGTCGTCAGCCCCAGCATTTT. As protein: CASSNLEDSSRQPQHF.

This sequence joins TRBV2 and TRBJ1-5; unclear D gene. The CDR3 consists of 14 residues. The germline V gene has CDR1 SNHLY and CDR2 FYNNEI. The ends were cut back, 5 bases at V and 7 bases at J, with 15 bases in the middle. CDR3 coding DNA: TGTGCCAGCAGTAAAACATCAGGTGTCCAGCCCCAGCATTTT. Translating it yields CASSKTSGVQPQHF.

This clone was seen only once. The rearrangement joins TRBV7-9 to TRBJ1-1; TRBD1 might be the D (5 bases). Germline V gene data show CDR1 as SEHNR and CDR2 as FQNEAQ (reference sequence). The V end lost 3 bases, the J end lost 4 bases, and 9 bases lay between the germline ends. The CDR3 has 13 amino acids. DNA of the CDR3: TGTGCCAGCAGCTTCACAGGTGGCACTGAAGCTTTCTTT. This encodes CASSFTGGTEAFF.

This clone was counted between two and nine times. The chain links TRBV2 to TRBJ1-4; 9 bases fit TRBD1. The CDR3 covers 15 residues. V shed 6 bases and J 9 bases; nucleotides not matched to a gene: 11. CDR1 is SNHLY, CDR2 FYNNEI, per germline. CDR3 nucleotide sequence: TGTGCCAGCAGGGAGCGGACAGGGGACATGAAAAAACTGTTTTTT. It encodes CASRERTGDMKKLFF.

The chain combines TRBV10-3 with TRBJ1-2, with 7 bases that match TRBD1. The J segment lost 0 bases and the V segment lost 6 bases, leaving 10 bases of the junction unmatched. This CDR3 is 16 amino acids long. Germline CDR1 and CDR2: ENHRY and SYGVKD. The CDR3 DNA reads as TGTGCCATCAGCACGGACAGGCACCAAGCTAACTATGGCTACACCTTC. It yields the protein CAISTDRHQANYGYTF.

The chain joins TRBV21-1 to TRBJ1-2. TRBV21-1 is annotated as a pseudogene. The CDR3 spans 14 residues. The CDR3 loop is CAIPGGTEGYGYTF. CDR3 DNA sequence: TGTGCCATCCCTGGGGGTACGGAGGGCTATGGCTACACCTTC.

This chain uses TRBV11-2 with TRBJ2-1; D call uncertain. V was shortened by 6 bases and J by 6 bases, with 9 bases between the two germline ends. Germline V CDR1 and CDR2: SGHAT, FQNNGV. There are 12 residues in the CDR3. CDR3 sequence reads: CASSTSGNEQFF. CDR3 coding DNA: TGTGCCAGCAGTACAAGTGGCAATGAGCAGTTCTTC.

The chain carries TRBV19 and TRBJ2-7; D is possibly TRBD1 (5 bases). The germline V gene encodes CDR1 LNHDA and CDR2 SQIVND (reference sequence). CDR3 size: 11 residues. Trimming took off 1 base at V and 7 bases at J, with 5 bases between the two ends. CDR3 residues: CASSIGQEQYF. CDR3 DNA sequence: TGTGCCAGTAGTATAGGACAGGAGCAGTACTTC.

The V call is TRBV3-1 (or the pseudogene TRBV3-2), the J call TRBJ2-2; TRBD2 matches 8 bases. Trimming cost V 0 bases and J 2 bases; bases outside gene matches: 5. The CDR3 sequence is 17 residues long. Per germline, CDR1 LGHDT and CDR2 YNNKEL (reference sequence). CDR3 protein: CASSQDRGLANTGELFF. DNA of the CDR3: TGTGCCAGCAGCCAAGATCGTGGACTAGCCAACACCGGGGAGCTGTTTTTT.

V and J are TRBV7-8 and TRBJ1-1; a possible D gene is TRBD1 (5 bases). Looked up from germline, CDR1 is SGHVS and CDR2 is FQNEAQ. The CDR3 covers 15 residues. V gave up 3 bases and J gave up 3 bases, with 14 bases separating them. The CDR3 protein is CASSFREGSDTEAFF. The CDR3 region has the DNA TGTGCCAGCAGCTTCCGGGAGGGGTCAGACACTGAAGCTTTCTTT.

The chain has TRBV2 and TRBJ2-2; 8 bases match TRBD1. This CDR3 comprises 16 residues. Germline lookup yields CDR1 SNHLY and CDR2 FYNNEI. Trimming at V came to 6 bases and at J to 6 bases, leaving 12 bases not matched to a gene. DNA for the CDR3: TGTGCCAGCAGGGGGGACAGGCCCACCTACGCCGGGGAGCTGTTTTTT. Encoded protein: CASRGDRPTYAGELFF. The whole variable domain, filled in from reference TRBV2 and TRBJ2-2, reads EPEVTQTPSHQVTQMGQEVILRCVPISNHLYFYWYRQILGQKVEFLVSFYNNEISEKSEIFDDQFSVERPDGSNFTLKIRSTKLEDSAMYFCASRGDRPTYAGELFFGEGSRLTVL.

The V gene is TRBV7-9, the J gene TRBJ2-3; 7 nucleotides agree with TRBD2. Germline lookup yields CDR1 SEHNR and CDR2 FQNEAQ (reference sequence). The ends lost 1 base at V and 2 bases at J; junction bases unmatched: 15. CDR3 length equals 19 residues. The CDR3 region is CASSLGVAAAGEPTDTQYF. The CDR3 bases are TGTGCCAGCAGCTTAGGGGTTGCCGCGGCGGGGGAGCCCACAGATACGCAGTATTTT.

The genes are TRBV11-2 and TRBJ2-7, with 8 bases fitting TRBD1. The CDR3 covers 15 residues. Trimming cost V 1 base and J 7 bases; bases outside gene matches: 9. Germline values: CDR1 SGHAT, CDR2 FQNNGV. The CDR3 loop reads CASSLVTGGPLEQYF. The CDR3 DNA reads as TGTGCCAGCAGCTTAGTTACAGGGGGGCCATTGGAGCAGTACTTC.

The chain carries TRBV9 and TRBJ1-1, with D perhaps TRBD1 (5 bases). The CDR3 loop spans 14 amino acids. Germline CDR1 SGDLS, CDR2 YYNGEE. The V end lost 0 bases, the J end lost 3 bases, and 9 bases lay between the germline ends. Here the CDR3 DNA reads TGTGCCAGCAGCGTAGAGGGGTCGGACACTGAAGCTTTCTTT. Amino acids: CASSVEGSDTEAFF. The full variable domain, in which reference TRBV9 and TRBJ1-1 provide the parts outside the CDR3, is DSGVTQTPKHLITATGQRVTLRCSPRSGDLSVYWYQQSLDQGLQFLIQYYNGEERAKGNILERFSAQQFPDLHSELNLSSLELGDSALYFCASSVEGSDTEAFFGQGTRLTVV.

The J gene is TRBJ1-3, the V gene TRBV11-2; TRBD1 matches 7 bases. The CDR3 has 15 amino acids. CDR1 SGHAT and CDR2 FQNNGV come from the germline V gene. V dropped 2 bases and J dropped 2; count of bases not matched to a gene: 3. The DNA of the CDR3 is TGTGCCAGCAGCTTATCTACAGGGGCTGGAAACACCATATATTTT. As protein: CASSLSTGAGNTIYF.

The J gene is TRBJ1-2, the V gene TRBV18; 10 positions agree with TRBD1. This CDR3 comprises 15 residues. From germline, CDR1 is KGHSH and CDR2 LQKENI. V lost 2 bases, J lost 7 bases, and 7 bases stayed unmatched. For the CDR3, the DNA is TGTGCCAGCTCACCAGGACAGGGGGGATCGGCTGGCTACACCTTC. Its protein product is CASSPGQGGSAGYTF.

CDR3 DNA: TGTGCCAGCAGTTACTCGAGAGCAGGCTATGGCTACACCTTC. Translation: CASSYSRAGYGYTF. The chain combines TRBV6-5 with TRBJ1-2; D uncertain. Germline-derived CDR1 and CDR2 are MNHEY and SVGAGI. This CDR3 spans 14 amino acids. With 0 bases removed from V and 4 bases from J, the gap between germline ends came to 9 bases.